The T cell receptor (beta chain) described here comes from a study of cytomegalovirus exposure and HLA in healthy donors. Study-wide results and caveats: Subsequent analysis of the roughly 120 validation repertoires found a tendency for first-cohort TCR clusters to co-occur.

This CDR3 is 15 amino acids long. CDR1 and CDR2 from the germline V gene are MNHNS and SASEGT. Germline trimming cut 7 bases from V and 5 bases from J; bases unmatched to any gene: 11. In the case of this clone: The antigen remains undetermined.

Sequenced by immunoSEQ multiplex PCR; TCRdb stores in-frame clones only, minus some. The sample lists approximately 150,000 clones, approximately 91% occurring once. The chain combines TRBV6-1 with TRBJ1-2; the match to TRBD1 covers 9 bases. This TCR was sampled from a woman aged 18-30 years in good health and CMV-seropositive. Sequenced material: PBMCs. CDR3 nucleotide sequence: TGTGCCAGCAACTTAGGAGACAGGGGGGAATATGGCTACACCTTC. This encodes CASNLGDRGEYGYTF.